Sequencing of this TCR beta chain was carried out in a study of technical replicates of blood from several donors. V lost 0 bases and J 5 bases, leaving 14 bases between the germline ends. This CDR3 has 15 residues. The germline gives CDR1 SGHNT, CDR2 YYREEE (reference sequence). Measured with immunoSEQ multiplex PCR; TCRdb has only the in-frame clones, and not every one. Here the sample spans under 80,000 clones, 89% being singletons. J is TRBJ2-5 and V is TRBV5-4, with D perhaps matching TRBD2 (6 bases). Sequencing was performed on PBMCs. The source is a human donor in good health. Some clones in this sample may be carry-over from other donors' samples. The CDR3 coding sequence is TGTGCCAGCAGCTTGGGCGGCCCCCGGGGGGAGACCCAGTACTTC. This translates into CASSLGGPRGETQYF.